The 29 T cell receptor beta chains listed next were all sequenced from one sample in a study of cytomegalovirus exposure and HLA in healthy donors. With 60 Vbeta and 13 Jbeta primers, the PCR was carried out. This table comes from immunoSEQ multiplex PCR, and its TCRdb copy is limited to in-frame clones, with some not included. The sample lists about 140,000 clones, approximately 80% occurring once. Input material: PBMCs. These receptors were obtained from a man between 35 and 55 years old in good health and CMV-seronegative.

The chain links TRBV14 to TRBJ2-7; D is perhaps TRBD1 (6 bases). V lost 4 bases and J 1 base, leaving 20 bases between the germline ends. The CDR3 spans 17 residues. Per germline, CDR1 SGHDN and CDR2 FVKESK. The CDR3, as DNA: TGTGCCAGCAGCCCCTTAGGGTTTGGGGGCCAGTCCTACGAGCAGTACTTC. This codes for CASSPLGFGGQSYEQYF.

The V and J genes are TRBV5-5 and TRBJ2-5, with a tentative D call TRBD1 (5 bases). Germline V gene lookup returns CDR1 SGHKS and CDR2 YYEKEE (reference sequence). CDR3 length: 14 residues. Between the trimmed V and J ends, which lost 3 bases and 0 bases, there was a span of 9 bases. Here the CDR3 reads CASSSRTNQETQYF. The CDR3 nucleotides read TGTGCCAGCAGCTCGAGGACAAACCAAGAGACCCAGTACTTC. Using reference TRBV5-5 and TRBJ2-5 for the parts outside the CDR3, the full variable domain is DAGVTQSPTHLIKTRGQQVTLRCSPISGHKSVSWYQQVLGQGPQFIFQYYEKEERGRGNFPDRFSARQFPNYSSELNVNALLLGDSALYLCASSSRTNQETQYFGPGTRLLVL.

This chain uses TRBV11-3 with TRBJ2-2, with D maybe TRBD1 (6 bases). CDR3 size: 13 residues. The germline gives CDR1 SGHNT, CDR2 YENEEA. V dropped 5 bases and J dropped 6 bases, with 10 bases sitting between them. The CDR3 DNA reads TGTGCCAGCAGCCCCAGGGGATCCGGGGAGCTGTTTTTT. Residues: CASSPRGSGELFF.

The chain employs TRBV2 and TRBJ2-2, with TRBD2 matching over 7 bases. Germline V lookup: CDR1 SNHLY, CDR2 FYNNEI. V gave up 7 bases and J gave up 2 bases; unmatched junction bases: 7. The CDR3 length is 15 residues. This CDR3 is CASTRGGGNTGELFF. The CDR3 nucleotides read TGTGCCAGCACGAGGGGCGGGGGAAACACCGGGGAGCTGTTTTTT.

This clone appeared a few times. The V gene is TRBV15, the J gene TRBJ2-5; no definite D call. Germline values: CDR1 LNHNV, CDR2 YYDKDF (reference sequence). With 3 bases removed from V and 2 bases from J, the gap between germline ends came to 10 bases. CDR3 length equals 14 residues. For the CDR3, the DNA is TGTGCCACCAGCAGTGGGTTACAGCAAGAGACCCAGTACTTC. As protein: CATSSGLQQETQYF.

This sequence joins TRBV19 and TRBJ2-1, with 7 bases that match TRBD2. The length of the CDR3 is 13 residues. The V gene's germline CDR1 is LNHDA and CDR2 SQIVND (reference sequence). Losses at the gene ends were 6 bases for V and 9 bases for J; bases not matched to a gene: 8. The CDR3 sequence is CASRTSEVGEQFF. The DNA of the CDR3 is TGTGCCAGTAGAACTAGCGAGGTGGGTGAGCAGTTCTTC.

V usage is TRBV7-2 and J usage is TRBJ2-3, with D uncertain. V was clipped by 1 base and J by 7 bases, with 6 bases between them. This CDR3 contains 12 residues. Per the germline V gene, CDR1 is SGHTA and CDR2 is FQGNSA. The CDR3 protein is CASSLGANTQYF. For the CDR3, the DNA is TGTGCCAGCAGCTTAGGTGCGAATACGCAGTATTTT.

V usage is TRBV30 and J usage is TRBJ2-7; D is unclear. V was trimmed by 4 bases and J by 5 bases, leaving 9 bases between them. The germline CDR1 and CDR2 sequences are GTSNPN and SVGIG (reference sequence). The CDR3 runs to 11 residues. CDR3 in DNA: TGTGCCTGGAACCACTACCACGAGCAGTACTTC. It translates to CAWNHYHEQYF. Drawing the rest from reference TRBV30 and TRBJ2-7, the complete variable domain is SQTIHQWPATLVQPVGSPLSLECTVEGTSNPNLYWYRQAAGRGLQLLFYSVGIGQISSEVPQNLSASRPQDRQFILSSKKLLLSDSGFYLCAWNHYHEQYFGPGTRLTVT.

The chain is built from TRBV5-5 and TRBJ2-2; 9 bases are a match to TRBD1. Trimming removed 3 bases from V and 7 bases from J; junction bases left unmatched: 7. Germline-derived CDR1 and CDR2 are SGHKS and YYEKEE (reference sequence). The CDR3 length is 15 residues. The CDR3 spells CASSWGQGEVGELFF. CDR3 nucleotide sequence: TGTGCCAGCAGCTGGGGACAGGGAGAAGTCGGGGAGCTGTTTTTT.

V usage is TRBV11-2 and J usage is TRBJ2-3, with D tentatively TRBD2 (5 bases). The CDR3 spans 17 residues. Trimming took 2 bases from V and 3 from J, leaving 18 bases between them. The germline V gene has CDR1 SGHAT and CDR2 FQNNGV. The CDR3 loop reads CASSLRRVPLVTDTQYF. CDR3 coding DNA: TGTGCCAGCAGCTTAAGGCGGGTACCTCTGGTAACAGATACGCAGTATTTT.

The chain has TRBV6-4 and TRBJ2-2; D might be TRBD2 (6 bases). The CDR3 has 14 amino acids. Germline-derived CDR1 and CDR2 are MRHNA and SNTAGT. V was shortened by 0 bases and J by 6 bases, with 8 bases between the two germline ends. The CDR3 sequence is CASSDSGGAGELFF. CDR3 coding DNA: TGTGCCAGCAGTGACTCAGGAGGGGCCGGGGAGCTGTTTTTT.

The rearrangement uses TRBV19 and TRBJ1-6; 7 bases map to TRBD1. Trimming removed 0 bases from V and 8 bases from J; junction bases left unmatched: 4. The length of the CDR3 is 15 residues. Germline values: CDR1 LNHDA, CDR2 SQIVND (reference sequence). The CDR3 loop reads CASSIDRDSYSPLHF. The DNA for the CDR3 is TGTGCCAGTAGTATAGACCGGGACAGTTATTCACCCCTCCACTTT. The whole variable domain, remainder taken from reference TRBV19 and TRBJ1-6, is DGGITQSPKYLFRKEGQNVTLSCEQNLNHDAMYWYRQDPGQGLRLIYYSQIVNDFQKGDIAEGYSVSREKKESFPLTVTSAQKNPTAFYLCASSIDRDSYSPLHFGNGTRLTVT.

The genes are TRBV11-2 and TRBJ1-1; possibly TRBD1 for D (6 bases). V lost 6 bases and J lost 0, with 11 bases in between. There are 14 residues in the CDR3. CDR1 SGHAT and CDR2 FQNNGV come from the germline V gene. The CDR3, as DNA: TGTGCCAGCAGTCCCAGGACAGTGAACACTGAAGCTTTCTTT. Its translation is CASSPRTVNTEAFF.

The rearrangement joins TRBV30 to TRBJ2-4; weak D call: TRBD2 (6 bases). V was clipped by 8 bases and J by 6 bases, with 11 bases between them. Germline assignment: CDR1 GTSNPN and CDR2 SVGIG (reference sequence). The length of the CDR3 is 11 residues. CDR3 protein: CAAGLGNIQYF. CDR3 coding DNA: TGTGCCGCGGGGTTGGGAAACATTCAGTACTTC. Combining the CDR3 with reference TRBV30 and TRBJ2-4 gives the whole variable domain SQTIHQWPATLVQPVGSPLSLECTVEGTSNPNLYWYRQAAGRGLQLLFYSVGIGQISSEVPQNLSASRPQDRQFILSSKKLLLSDSGFYLCAAGLGNIQYFGAGTRLSVL.

The J gene is TRBJ2-5, the V gene TRBV30, with 12 bases matching TRBD2. The closer fit of TRBJ2-7 to the DNA end suggests the J call may be wrong. The CDR3 length is 14 residues. The germline gives CDR1 GTSNPN, CDR2 SVGIG (reference sequence). The CDR3 nucleotides read TGTGCCTGGAGTGTACAGGGACTAGCGGGCGAGCAGTACTTC. Its translation is CAWSVQGLAGEQYF.

The chain employs TRBV4-2 and TRBJ1-5; TRBD1 matches 9 bases. V lost 1 base, J lost 5 bases, and 3 bases stayed unmatched. Per the germline V gene, CDR1 is LGHNA and CDR2 is YNFKEQ. The CDR3 is 15 residues long. The CDR3 sequence is CASSQGDRVDQPQHF. CDR3 coding DNA: TGTGCCAGCAGCCAAGGGGACAGGGTGGATCAGCCCCAGCATTTT.

The chain joins TRBV2 to TRBJ2-5; the match to TRBD2 covers 14 bases. The V gene's germline CDR1 is SNHLY and CDR2 FYNNEI. V shed 5 bases, J shed 5 bases, and the junction held 7 bases outside the gene matches. The CDR3 totals 16 residues. CDR3 region: CASSRWTSGGRETQYF. CDR3 coding DNA: TGTGCCAGCAGTAGATGGACTAGCGGGGGGCGGGAGACCCAGTACTTC.

This chain links TRBV23-1 with TRBJ2-1; 9 bases are shared with TRBD1. TRBV23-1 counts as an open reading frame of uncertain function. V was pared by 4 bases and J by 3 bases, with 7 bases of the junction left unmatched. This CDR3 comprises 16 residues. The CDR3 bases are TGCGCCAGCAGTCCGTACAGGGGGCGAGTCTACAATGAGCAGTTCTTC. As protein: CASSPYRGRVYNEQFF.

The J gene is TRBJ2-6, the V gene TRBV5-4; a possible D gene is TRBD1 (7 bases). The germline CDR1 and CDR2 sequences are SGHNT and YYREEE (reference sequence). The ends were cut back, 3 bases at V and 2 bases at J, with 15 bases in the middle. The length of the CDR3 is 17 residues. CDR3 amino acids: CASSYAGQRTGANVLTF. CDR3 DNA sequence: TGTGCCAGCAGCTACGCGGGACAGAGAACTGGGGCCAACGTCCTGACTTTC.

The sample holds a few counts of this clone. The V call is TRBV2, the J call TRBJ2-6; no reliable D call. The germline CDR1 and CDR2 sequences are SNHLY and FYNNEI. CDR3 length: 15 residues. V was pared by 3 bases and J by 1 base, with 7 bases between. The CDR3 protein is CASSEARSGANVLTF. CDR3 coding DNA: TGTGCCAGCAGTGAGGCTCGTTCTGGGGCCAACGTCCTGACTTTC.

This CDR3 is CASSESETYEQYF. As DNA, the CDR3 is TGTGCCAGCAGTGAATCGGAGACCTACGAGCAGTACTTC. The chain links TRBV6-1 to TRBJ2-7; no clear D. Germline CDR1 MNHNS, CDR2 SASEGT. Trimming shortened V by 2 bases and J by 2 bases, and 7 bases separated the two germline ends. The length of the CDR3 is 13 residues.

This clone has more than one count but fewer than ten. The chain carries TRBV28 and TRBJ1-5; D is perhaps TRBD1 (5 bases). This CDR3 is 15 amino acids long. V lost 5 bases and J 6 bases, leaving 17 bases between the germline ends. Germline V gene data show CDR1 as MDHEN and CDR2 as SYDVKM. CDR3 sequence (DNA): TGTGCCAGCAGTCCCCAAGACCGCGGGGGTCAGCCCCAGCATTTT. Translated, it gives CASSPQDRGGQPQHF.

The chain's CDR3 is CASSIDPTGVMTTDTQYF. DNA of the CDR3: TGTGCCAGTAGTATAGACCCGACAGGGGTAATGACTACAGATACGCAGTATTTT. The rearrangement uses TRBV19 and TRBJ2-3; 8 positions agree with TRBD1. Germline trimming cut 0 bases from V and 3 bases from J; bases unmatched to any gene: 11. Germline lookup yields CDR1 LNHDA and CDR2 SQIVND (reference sequence). The CDR3 sequence is 18 residues long.

This chain links TRBV6-6 with TRBJ2-2; D might be TRBD2 (6 bases). The CDR3 has 16 amino acids. The ends were cut back, 0 bases at V and 3 bases at J, with 11 bases in the middle. CDR1 and CDR2 (germline): MNHNY, SVGAGI (reference sequence). The CDR3 region has the DNA TGTGCCAGCAGTTACTCCGGGGGTTTCGACACCGGGGAGCTGTTTTTT. It encodes CASSYSGGFDTGELFF.

This sequence joins TRBV2 and TRBJ2-1; D perhaps matches TRBD1 (6 bases). CDR1 SNHLY and CDR2 FYNNEI come from the germline V gene. The CDR3 is 12 residues long. V was clipped by 7 bases and J by 5 bases, with 9 bases between them. CDR3 nucleotide sequence: TGTGCCAGCATGGGGGCGAACAATGAGCAGTTCTTC. The encoded protein is CASMGANNEQFF.

This clone has only a few counts. The rearrangement links TRBV5-8 to TRBJ2-3; 14 bases agree with TRBD2. V trimming: 4 bases; J trimming: 0 bases; junction bases outside the gene matches: 10. Germline loops: CDR1 SGHTS, CDR2 YDEGEE. The length of the CDR3 is 19 residues. CDR3 loop: CASSIEGLAGALSTDTQYF. For the CDR3, the DNA is TGTGCCAGCAGCATAGAGGGACTAGCGGGAGCCCTTAGCACAGATACGCAGTATTTT.

A few counts support this clone. The CDR3 bases are TGTGCCAGCAGCTTAGGTCGGGGGGCGGCCTATAATTCACCCCTCCACTTT. Translated: CASSLGRGAAYNSPLHF. This chain links TRBV7-2 with TRBJ1-6, with a tentative D call TRBD1 (6 bases). The CDR3 covers 17 residues. Germline V CDR1 and CDR2: SGHTA, FQGNSA. Trimming removed 1 base at V and 2 bases at J, with 12 bases between. Based on the CDR3 plus reference TRBV7-2 and TRBJ1-6, the full variable domain is GAGVSQSPSNKVTEKGKDVELRCDPISGHTALYWYRQSLGQGLEFLIYFQGNSAPDKSGLPSDRFSAERTGGSVSTLTIQRTQQEDSAVYLCASSLGRGAAYNSPLHFGNGTRLTVT.

The chain combines TRBV5-1 with TRBJ2-1; TRBD2 is a possible D gene (6 bases). V gave up 1 base and J gave up 8 bases, with 19 bases separating them. The CDR3 runs to 16 residues. Germline loops: CDR1 SGHRS, CDR2 YFSETQ. CDR3 amino acids: CASSLRQAGPGDEQFF. The CDR3 coding sequence is TGCGCCAGCAGCTTGAGGCAGGCCGGGCCGGGGGATGAGCAGTTCTTC.

This sequence joins TRBV9 and TRBJ2-3; 9 bases are shared with TRBD2. The CDR3 spans 14 residues. J was trimmed by 8 bases and V by 6 bases; bases with no gene match: 10. CDR1 SGDLS and CDR2 YYNGEE come from the germline V gene. CDR3 in amino acids: CASNQAGGPSTQYF. Here the CDR3 DNA reads TGTGCCAGCAACCAAGCGGGGGGCCCGTCTACGCAGTATTTT.